Given below is one T cell receptor (beta chain) in context. This sample stems from a study of T cell responses to AZD1222 COVID-19 vaccine. The repertoire was sequenced with immunoSEQ multiplex PCR; TCRdb's copy has only in-frame clones and lacks some. The sample yields about 120,000 clones, around 87% seen once. From germline, CDR1 is SNHLY and CDR2 FYNNEI. Trimming removed 4 bases from V and 2 bases from J, with 11 bases in between. The CDR3 is made up of 14 amino acids. The chain carries TRBV2 and TRBJ1-1, with D possibly being TRBD1 (5 bases). The specimen comprised peripheral blood, sampled 28 days after the second AZD1222 dose. This TCR derives from an adult who received the AZD1222 COVID-19 vaccine. The CDR3 nucleotides are TGTGCCAGCAGTGTTAATAGGGGTAACACTGAAGCTTTCTTT. It translates to CASSVNRGNTEAFF.